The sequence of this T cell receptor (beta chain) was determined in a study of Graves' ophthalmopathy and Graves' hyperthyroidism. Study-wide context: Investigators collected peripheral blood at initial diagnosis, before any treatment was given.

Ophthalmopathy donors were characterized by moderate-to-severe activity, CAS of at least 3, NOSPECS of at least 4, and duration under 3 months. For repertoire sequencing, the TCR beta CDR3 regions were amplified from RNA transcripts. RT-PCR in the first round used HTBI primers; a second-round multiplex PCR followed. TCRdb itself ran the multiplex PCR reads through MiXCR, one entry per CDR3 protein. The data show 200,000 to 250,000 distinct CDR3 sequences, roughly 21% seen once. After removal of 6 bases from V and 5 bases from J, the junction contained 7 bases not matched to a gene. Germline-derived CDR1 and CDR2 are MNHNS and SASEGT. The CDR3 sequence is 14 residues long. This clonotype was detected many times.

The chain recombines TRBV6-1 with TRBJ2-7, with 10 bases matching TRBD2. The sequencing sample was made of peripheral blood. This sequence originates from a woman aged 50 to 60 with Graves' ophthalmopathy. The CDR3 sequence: CASRQAGGPNEQYF. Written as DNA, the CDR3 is TGTGCCAGCAGGCAAGCGGGAGGGCCCAACGAGCAGTACTTC.